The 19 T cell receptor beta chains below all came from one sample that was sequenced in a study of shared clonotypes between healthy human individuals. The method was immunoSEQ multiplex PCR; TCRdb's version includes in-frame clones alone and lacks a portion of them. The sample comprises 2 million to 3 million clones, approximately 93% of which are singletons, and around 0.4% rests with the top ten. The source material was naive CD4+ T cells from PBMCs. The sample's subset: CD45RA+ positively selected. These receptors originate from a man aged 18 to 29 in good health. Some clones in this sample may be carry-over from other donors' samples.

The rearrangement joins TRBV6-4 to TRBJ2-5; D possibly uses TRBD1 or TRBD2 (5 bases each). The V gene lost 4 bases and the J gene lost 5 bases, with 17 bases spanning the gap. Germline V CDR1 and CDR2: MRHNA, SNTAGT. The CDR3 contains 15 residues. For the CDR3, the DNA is TGTGCCAGCAGTGCCCAAGGTGGGGGAGCGGAGACCCAGTACTTC. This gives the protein CASSAQGGGAETQYF.

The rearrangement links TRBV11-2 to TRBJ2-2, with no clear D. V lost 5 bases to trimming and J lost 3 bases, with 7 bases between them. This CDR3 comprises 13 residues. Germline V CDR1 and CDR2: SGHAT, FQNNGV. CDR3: CASSAGHTGELFF. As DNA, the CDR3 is TGTGCCAGCAGCGCCGGGCACACCGGGGAGCTGTTTTTT.

The CDR3 DNA is TGTGCCAGCAGCAGGTTACAGGGGAACACTGAAGCTTTCTTT. Protein product: CASSRLQGNTEAFF. The rearrangement links TRBV5-5 to TRBJ1-1; TRBD1 might be the D (6 bases). CDR3 size: 14 residues. Looked up from germline, CDR1 is SGHKS and CDR2 is YYEKEE (reference sequence). Trimming pared 4 bases from V and 1 base from J, leaving 11 bases between.

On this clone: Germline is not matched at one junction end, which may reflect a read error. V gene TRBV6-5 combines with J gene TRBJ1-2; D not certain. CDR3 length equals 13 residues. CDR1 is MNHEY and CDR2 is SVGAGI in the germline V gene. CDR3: CASRKEPNYGYIF. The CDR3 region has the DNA TGTGCCAGCAGGAAGGAGCCCAACTATGGCTACATCTTC.

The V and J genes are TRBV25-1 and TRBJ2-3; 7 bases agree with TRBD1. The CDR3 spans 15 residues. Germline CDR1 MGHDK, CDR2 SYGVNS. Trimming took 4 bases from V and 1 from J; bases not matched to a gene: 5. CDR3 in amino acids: CASSGYRGRTDTQYF. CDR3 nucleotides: TGTGCCAGCAGTGGGTACAGGGGACGCACAGATACGCAGTATTTT.

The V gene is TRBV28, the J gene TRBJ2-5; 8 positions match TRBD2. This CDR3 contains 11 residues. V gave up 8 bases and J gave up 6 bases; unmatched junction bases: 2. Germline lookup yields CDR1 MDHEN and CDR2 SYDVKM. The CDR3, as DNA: TGTGCCAGCCGGGGGGGTAAGACCCAGTACTTC. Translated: CASRGGKTQYF.

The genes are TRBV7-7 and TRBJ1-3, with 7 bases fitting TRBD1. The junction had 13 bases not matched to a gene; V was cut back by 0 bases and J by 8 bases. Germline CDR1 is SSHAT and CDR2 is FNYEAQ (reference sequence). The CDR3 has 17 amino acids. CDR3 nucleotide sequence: TGTGCCAGCAGCTTAGCAGCCCGACAGGGCCGGACGGACACCATATATTTT. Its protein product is CASSLAARQGRTDTIYF.

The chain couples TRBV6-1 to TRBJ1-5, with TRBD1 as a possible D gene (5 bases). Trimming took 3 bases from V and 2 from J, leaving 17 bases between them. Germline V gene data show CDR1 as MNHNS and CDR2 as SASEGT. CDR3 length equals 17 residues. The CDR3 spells CASSDPYGHLGNQPQHF. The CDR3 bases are TGTGCCAGCAGTGATCCCTACGGACATCTTGGCAATCAGCCCCAGCATTTT.

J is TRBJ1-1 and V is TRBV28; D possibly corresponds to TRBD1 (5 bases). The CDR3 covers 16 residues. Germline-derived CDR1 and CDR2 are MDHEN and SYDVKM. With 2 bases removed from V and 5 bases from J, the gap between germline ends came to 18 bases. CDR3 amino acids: CASSLQGIGIGTEAFF. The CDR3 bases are TGTGCCAGCAGTTTACAGGGTATAGGAATCGGAACTGAAGCTTTCTTT.

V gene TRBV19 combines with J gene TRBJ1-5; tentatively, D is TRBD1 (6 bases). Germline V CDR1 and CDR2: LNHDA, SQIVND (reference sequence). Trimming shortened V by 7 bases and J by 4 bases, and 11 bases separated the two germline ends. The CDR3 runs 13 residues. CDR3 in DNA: TGTGCCAGTACCAACACAGGGAATCAGCCCCAGCATTTT. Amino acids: CASTNTGNQPQHF.

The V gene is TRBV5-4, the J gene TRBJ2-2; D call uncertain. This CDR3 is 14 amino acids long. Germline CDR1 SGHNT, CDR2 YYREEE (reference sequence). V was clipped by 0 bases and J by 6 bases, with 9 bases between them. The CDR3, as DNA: TGTGCCAGCAGCTTGGCCTTTTATGCCGGGGAGCTGTTTTTT. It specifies CASSLAFYAGELFF.

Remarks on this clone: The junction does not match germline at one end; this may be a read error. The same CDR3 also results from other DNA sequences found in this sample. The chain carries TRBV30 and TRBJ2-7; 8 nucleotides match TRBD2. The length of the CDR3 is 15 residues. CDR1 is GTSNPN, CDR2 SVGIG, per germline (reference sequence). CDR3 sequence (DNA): TGTGCCTGGACCTACCTCAGCGGGAGCCCCTCCGAGCAGTACTTT. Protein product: CAWTYLSGSPSEQYF.

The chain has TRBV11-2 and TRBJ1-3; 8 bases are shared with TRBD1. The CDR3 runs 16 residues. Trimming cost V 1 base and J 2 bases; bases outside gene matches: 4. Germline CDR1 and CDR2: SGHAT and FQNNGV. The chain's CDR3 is CASSLGLTGAGNTIYF. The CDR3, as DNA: TGTGCCAGCAGCTTAGGTTTGACAGGGGCTGGAAACACCATATATTTT.

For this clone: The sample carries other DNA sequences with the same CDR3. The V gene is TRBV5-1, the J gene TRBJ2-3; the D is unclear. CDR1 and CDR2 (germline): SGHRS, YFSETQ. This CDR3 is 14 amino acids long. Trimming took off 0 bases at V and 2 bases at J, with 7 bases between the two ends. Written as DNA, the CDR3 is TGCGCCAGCAGCTTGGGTGGTAACACAGATACGCAGTATTTT. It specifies CASSLGGNTDTQYF. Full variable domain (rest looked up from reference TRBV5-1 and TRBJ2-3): KAGVTQTPRYLIKTRGQQVTLSCSPISGHRSVSWYQQTPGQGLQFLFEYFSETQRNKGNFPGRFSGRQFSNSRSEMNVSTLELGDSALYLCASSLGGNTDTQYFGPGTRLTVL.

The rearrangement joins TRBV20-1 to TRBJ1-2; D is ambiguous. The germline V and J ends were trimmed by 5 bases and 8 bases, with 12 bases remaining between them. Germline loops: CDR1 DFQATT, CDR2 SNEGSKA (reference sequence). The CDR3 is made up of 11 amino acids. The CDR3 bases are TGCAGTGCTCCGGCCCGAGCGGGCTACACCTTC. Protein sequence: CSAPARAGYTF.

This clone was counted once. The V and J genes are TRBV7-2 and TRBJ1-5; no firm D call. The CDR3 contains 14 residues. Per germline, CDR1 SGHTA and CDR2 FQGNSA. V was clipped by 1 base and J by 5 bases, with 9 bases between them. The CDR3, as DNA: TGTGCCAGCAGCTTAGTGATAGCTTATCAGCCCCAGCATTTT. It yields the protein CASSLVIAYQPQHF.

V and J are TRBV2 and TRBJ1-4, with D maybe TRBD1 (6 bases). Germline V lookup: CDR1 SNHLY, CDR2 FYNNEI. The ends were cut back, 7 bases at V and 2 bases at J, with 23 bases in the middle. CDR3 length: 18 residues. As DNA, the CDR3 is TGTGCCAGCACCCCCGGATCCGGCAGGGGAACTACTAATGAAAAACTGTTTTTT. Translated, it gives CASTPGSGRGTTNEKLFF.

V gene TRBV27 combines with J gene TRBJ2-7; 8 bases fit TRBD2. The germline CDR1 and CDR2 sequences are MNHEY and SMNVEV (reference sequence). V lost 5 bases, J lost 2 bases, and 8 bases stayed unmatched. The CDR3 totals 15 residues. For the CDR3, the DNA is TGTGCCAGCAGTCCCCGGGGGGGAGCCCCCTACGAGCAGTACTTC. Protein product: CASSPRGGAPYEQYF.

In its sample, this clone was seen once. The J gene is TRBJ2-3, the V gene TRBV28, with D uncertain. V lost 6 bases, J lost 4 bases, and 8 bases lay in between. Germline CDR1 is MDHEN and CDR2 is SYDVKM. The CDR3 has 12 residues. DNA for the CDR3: TGTGCCAGCAGGGGGATAGCAGATACGCAGTATTTT. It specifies CASRGIADTQYF.